Detailed here is one TCR beta chain. Its target is unknown. TCRdb redid the calling of the reads with MiXCR, one entry per CDR3 protein. The profile shows approximately 73,000 distinct CDR3 sequences, around 37% of them singletons. The data derive from a study of T cell repertoires in cytomegalovirus infection. Study overall: CMV epitopes that were recently identified and HLA-C-restricted were used alongside well-studied HLA-B-restricted ones. Study results and limitations: Clonotype analysis showed dominance of the ex vivo response by HLA-C-restricted CMV-specific TCR beta clonotypes. Carriers of CMV and the relevant HLA type were discriminated by public TCR beta frequency.

This CDR3 contains 15 residues. V was shortened by 8 bases and J by 2 bases, with 16 bases between the two germline ends. The germline gives CDR1 MNHNS, CDR2 SASEGT. This receptor was obtained from a human donor in good health (CMV status not recorded). Some clones in this sample may be carry-over from other donors' samples. Sequences were derived from CD8+ T cells from cultured PBMCs, sampled from culture after CMV antigen stimulation. This chain links TRBV6-1 with TRBJ1-5, with D unresolved. CDR3 region: CASLHVGTRNQPQHF. The CDR3, as DNA: TGTGCCAGCCTTCACGTGGGCACCCGCAATCAGCCCCAGCATTTT.